This entry lists 29 T cell receptor beta chains sequenced from one sample in a study of shared clonotypes between healthy human individuals. The table came from immunoSEQ multiplex PCR; TCRdb's copy has only in-frame clones and leaves some out. The data contain 2,500,000 or so clones, roughly 93% of them singletons. The material sequenced was naive CD4+ T cells from PBMCs. As to subset: CD45RA+ positively selected. These TCRs come from a man between 18 and 29 years old in good health. Some clones in this sample may be carry-over from other donors' samples.

V and J are TRBV5-6 and TRBJ1-5; 7 nucleotides line up with TRBD1. The V and J ends lost 0 bases and 7 bases, in that order; junction bases with no gene match: 7. CDR1 is SGHDT and CDR2 is YYEEEE in the germline V gene. The CDR3 consists of 15 residues. CDR3 region: CASSLGTGRDQPQHF. The CDR3 bases are TGTGCCAGCAGCTTGGGGACAGGTCGGGACCAGCCCCAGCATTTT.

The chain recombines TRBV11-3 with TRBJ2-1; D possibly uses TRBD1 or TRBD2 (7 bases each). The CDR3 sequence is 15 residues long. With 5 bases removed from V and 8 bases from J, the gap between germline ends came to 19 bases. Germline V gives CDR1 SGHNT, CDR2 YENEEA. CDR3 region: CASSPTPQGGHEQFF. The CDR3 bases are TGTGCCAGCAGCCCCACGCCGCAGGGGGGGCATGAGCAGTTCTTC.

The chain is built from TRBV6-6 and TRBJ2-7; D remains ambiguous. Looked up from germline, CDR1 is MNHNY and CDR2 is SVGAGI (reference sequence). Deletions cut 6 bases from V and 2 bases from J, with 14 bases between. The CDR3 consists of 14 residues. The CDR3 loop is CASRGGPRPYEQYF. As DNA, the CDR3 is TGTGCCAGCAGAGGCGGCCCTAGACCCTACGAGCAGTACTTC.

With respect to this clone: Other DNA sequences in this sample translate to the same CDR3. The genes are TRBV27 and TRBJ1-1, with D tentatively TRBD1 (5 bases). Germline values: CDR1 MNHEY, CDR2 SMNVEV (reference sequence). V lost 3 bases, J lost 4 bases, and 9 bases lay in between. The CDR3 covers 13 residues. CDR3 region: CASSLGRGTEAFF. CDR3 sequence (DNA): TGTGCCAGCAGTTTGGGTAGGGGCACTGAAGCTTTCTTT.

A remark on this clone: The sample contains more than one DNA sequence encoding this CDR3. The chain links TRBV9 to TRBJ2-1; tentatively, D is TRBD1 (5 bases). Trimming left V 3 bases short and J 1 base short, with 8 bases between. The CDR3 length is 14 residues. Per germline, CDR1 SGDLS and CDR2 YYNGEE. CDR3 sequence reads: CASSGGTSYNEQFF. CDR3 coding DNA: TGTGCCAGCAGCGGGGGCACGTCCTACAATGAGCAGTTCTTC.

This CDR3 reads CASSLASGVTYGYTF. The CDR3 DNA reads TGCGCCAGCAGCTTGGCCTCAGGGGTCACCTATGGCTACACCTTC. The chain employs TRBV5-1 and TRBJ1-2; possible D gene TRBD1, 6 bases. V was shortened by 0 bases and J by 4 bases, with 13 bases between the two germline ends. The CDR3 extends over 15 amino acids. Germline lookup yields CDR1 SGHRS and CDR2 YFSETQ.

This clone was counted between two and nine times. Other DNA sequences in this sample translate to the same CDR3. V is TRBV15 and J is TRBJ1-1; D not resolved. Trimming stripped 1 base from V and 1 base from J, with 4 bases between. Per the germline V gene, CDR1 is LNHNV and CDR2 is YYDKDF (reference sequence). The CDR3 consists of 13 residues. CDR3 DNA: TGTGCCACCAGCAGAGTCGGGAACACTGAAGCTTTCTTT. Its protein product is CATSRVGNTEAFF.

This chain joins TRBV19 and TRBJ2-1; 8 bases map to TRBD2. From germline, CDR1 is LNHDA and CDR2 SQIVND (reference sequence). The CDR3 loop spans 14 amino acids. Losses at the gene ends were 3 bases for V and 8 bases for J; bases not matched to a gene: 6. The CDR3 reads CASSIQRESDEQFF. The DNA for the CDR3 is TGTGCCAGTAGTATCCAGCGGGAGTCCGATGAGCAGTTCTTC.

The chain employs TRBV15 and TRBJ2-7; tentatively, D is TRBD1 or TRBD2 (5 bases each). Looked up from germline, CDR1 is LNHNV and CDR2 is YYDKDF (reference sequence). The CDR3 is 15 amino acids. The V gene lost 3 bases and the J gene lost 7 bases, with 19 bases spanning the gap. The CDR3 DNA follows: TGTGCCACCAGCAGGGATTCCGCCGGGGCTCGGGAGCAGTACTTC. It codes for CATSRDSAGAREQYF. Using reference TRBV15 and TRBJ2-7 for the parts outside the CDR3, the full variable domain is DAMVIQNPRYQVTQFGKPVTLSCSQTLNHNVMYWYQQKSSQAPKLLFHYYDKDFNNEADTPDNFQSRRPNTSFCFLDIRSPGLGDTAMYLCATSRDSAGAREQYFGPGTRLTVT.

A few counts support this clone. The chain combines TRBV18 with TRBJ1-5; D perhaps matches TRBD1 (5 bases). The CDR3 sequence is 15 residues long. Germline V gene lookup returns CDR1 KGHSH and CDR2 LQKENI. V was shortened by 0 bases and J by 2 bases, with 8 bases between the two germline ends. CDR3: CASSPPGDGNQPQHF. CDR3 nucleotides: TGTGCCAGCTCACCACCGGGGGATGGCAATCAGCCCCAGCATTTT.

The chain uses TRBV12-5 and TRBJ2-1, with a weak D call TRBD1 (5 bases). Trimming took 4 bases from V and 3 from J, leaving 7 bases between them. Germline values: CDR1 LGHNT, CDR2 FRNRAP. The CDR3 runs 13 residues. CDR3 loop: CASGWGSYNEQFF. In DNA form, the CDR3 reads TGTGCTAGTGGTTGGGGCAGCTACAATGAGCAGTTCTTC.

V is TRBV2 and J is TRBJ2-7, with a weak D call TRBD1 (6 bases). CDR1 and CDR2 from the germline V gene are SNHLY and FYNNEI. There are 13 residues in the CDR3. Deletions cut 5 bases from V and 6 bases from J, with 14 bases between. CDR3 region: CASSLNREREQYF. Written as DNA, the CDR3 is TGTGCCAGCAGTTTAAACAGGGAGCGCGAGCAGTACTTC.

The chain employs TRBV19 and TRBJ1-5; the D gene is possibly TRBD1 (6 bases). Between the trimmed V and J ends, which lost 4 bases and 1 base, there was a span of 20 bases. This CDR3 region has 18 residues. Germline V CDR1 and CDR2: LNHDA, SQIVND (reference sequence). CDR3 DNA: TGTGCCAGTAGTAGACCCCAACAGGGAGGCAAGAGCAATCAGCCCCAGCATTTT. Translating it yields CASSRPQQGGKSNQPQHF.

Worth noting for this clone: This sample includes further DNA sequences coding for the same CDR3. The rearrangement joins TRBV7-3 to TRBJ2-3, with D perhaps TRBD1 (6 bases). The CDR3 contains 14 residues. Trimming took off 3 bases at V and 1 base at J, with 8 bases between the two ends. Germline CDR1 reads SGHTA; CDR2 reads FQGTGA. CDR3 loop: CASSLNRGTDTQYF. The CDR3, as DNA: TGTGCCAGCAGCTTGAACAGGGGCACAGATACGCAGTATTTT.

In nucleotides, the CDR3 is TGTGCCAGCAGTTCCTGGACGGGCTCTGGGGCCAACGTCCTGACTTTC. Amino acid sequence: CASSSWTGSGANVLTF. The V and J genes are TRBV28 and TRBJ2-6; D ambiguous. The CDR3 extends over 16 amino acids. The germline V gene encodes CDR1 MDHEN and CDR2 SYDVKM. Trimming removed 4 bases at V and 0 bases at J, with 10 bases between.

This chain links TRBV7-3 with TRBJ2-1, with D perhaps matching TRBD1 (6 bases). This CDR3 region has 16 residues. Trimming left V 5 bases short and J 5 bases short, with 19 bases between. CDR1 is SGHTA, CDR2 FQGTGA, per germline. The CDR3 spells CASSTVGTSRDNEQFF. For the CDR3, the DNA is TGTGCCAGCAGCACGGTAGGGACATCGCGGGACAATGAGCAGTTCTTC.

This chain links TRBV18 with TRBJ1-2; 10 nucleotides match TRBD1. The CDR3 length is 16 residues. Looked up from germline, CDR1 is KGHSH and CDR2 is LQKENI. V lost 2 bases to trimming and J lost 7 bases; unmatched junction nucleotides: 10. CDR3 nucleotides: TGTGCCAGCTCACCAACGACGGGACAGGGGTCGTTTGGCTACACCTTC. It codes for CASSPTTGQGSFGYTF. The whole variable domain, filled in from reference TRBV18 and TRBJ1-2, reads NAGVMQNPRHLVRRRGQEARLRCSPMKGHSHVYWYRQLPEEGLKFMVYLQKENIIDESGMPKERFSAEFPKEGPSILRIQQVVRGDSAAYFCASSPTTGQGSFGYTFGSGTRLTVV.

The chain joins TRBV25-1 to TRBJ2-1; a possible D gene is TRBD2 (5 bases). From germline, CDR1 is MGHDK and CDR2 SYGVNS. V was trimmed by 4 bases and J by 2 bases, leaving 9 bases between them. The CDR3 loop spans 14 amino acids. DNA of the CDR3: TGTGCCAGCAGTGGACCCGGGGCCTACAATGAGCAGTTCTTC. Amino acids: CASSGPGAYNEQFF.

The count of this clone is one. This sequence joins TRBV27 and TRBJ1-5; D is perhaps TRBD1 (6 bases). This CDR3 comprises 15 residues. From germline, CDR1 is MNHEY and CDR2 SMNVEV (reference sequence). With 6 bases removed from V and 9 bases from J, the gap between germline ends came to 21 bases. The CDR3 DNA follows: TGTGCCAGCAGCCGAGGGGGACGGGTCGGATCGCCCCAGCATTTT. Its protein product is CASSRGGRVGSPQHF.

The chain employs TRBV5-4 and TRBJ2-7; 7 bases agree with TRBD2. The CDR3 runs 14 residues. Germline V CDR1 and CDR2: SGHNT, YYREEE (reference sequence). With 0 bases clipped from V and 2 bases from J, the junction kept 2 bases outside the gene matches. This CDR3 is CASSLEGTTYEQYF. CDR3 nucleotide sequence: TGTGCCAGCAGCTTGGAAGGGACTACCTACGAGCAGTACTTC. The full variable domain, with the rest looked up from reference TRBV5-4 and TRBJ2-7, is ETGVTQSPTHLIKTRGQQVTLRCSSQSGHNTVSWYQQALGQGPQFIFQYYREEENGRGNFPPRFSGLQFPNYSSELNVNALELDDSALYLCASSLEGTTYEQYFGPGTRLTVT.

The chain employs TRBV6-4 and TRBJ1-1; D might be TRBD1 (6 bases). The CDR3 consists of 16 residues. Germline CDR1 is MRHNA and CDR2 is SNTAGT. With 8 bases removed from V and 4 bases from J, the gap between germline ends came to 23 bases. Here the CDR3 reads CASGLIKDRGGTEAFF. As DNA, the CDR3 is TGTGCCAGCGGACTGATCAAGGACAGAGGGGGCACTGAAGCTTTCTTT.

The V gene is TRBV19, the J gene TRBJ1-2; weak D call: TRBD1 (5 bases). The CDR3 length is 13 residues. V lost 9 bases and J 6 bases, leaving 17 bases between the germline ends. Germline values: CDR1 LNHDA, CDR2 SQIVND (reference sequence). Here the CDR3 DNA reads TGTGCCAGCGGGAGGGGAGGCGGGAATGGCTACACCTTC. It is translated as CASGRGGGNGYTF.

Here the CDR3 DNA reads TGTGCCAGCAGTCCGAAAGGCGGGAGGGCCTTCGAGCAGTACTTC. This sequence encodes CASSPKGGRAFEQYF. J is TRBJ2-7 and V is TRBV5-4, with 9 bases lining up with TRBD2. Unmatched junction bases numbered 12, after V lost 5 bases and J lost 6 bases. Germline CDR1 reads SGHNT; CDR2 reads YYREEE (reference sequence). The CDR3 is made up of 15 amino acids. The whole variable domain, filled in from reference TRBV5-4 and TRBJ2-7, reads ETGVTQSPTHLIKTRGQQVTLRCSSQSGHNTVSWYQQALGQGPQFIFQYYREEENGRGNFPPRFSGLQFPNYSSELNVNALELDDSALYLCASSPKGGRAFEQYFGPGTRLTVT.

J is TRBJ2-7 and V is TRBV2; weak D call: TRBD1 (6 bases). Trimming took off 8 bases at V and 5 bases at J, with 16 bases between the two ends. The CDR3 sequence is 13 residues long. Germline loops: CDR1 SNHLY, CDR2 FYNNEI. The CDR3 DNA is TGTGCCAGCGAACGTACAGGGAACAACGAGCAGTACTTC. It yields the protein CASERTGNNEQYF.

V usage is TRBV21-1 and J usage is TRBJ2-3; the D call TRBD1 from the table was never checked on the DNA. TRBV21-1 is annotated as a pseudogene. The CDR3 length is 18 residues. In DNA, the CDR3 is TGTGCCAGCAGCCTTGACTTCCGGGACAGGGGGTCGGCAGATACGCAGTATTTT. Amino acids: CASSLDFRDRGSADTQYF.

DNA for the CDR3: TGTGCCAGCAGTGAAGTCCAGACCCTGTACAATGAGCAGTTCTTC. Residues: CASSEVQTLYNEQFF. V and J are TRBV2 and TRBJ2-1; D gene unclear. Trimming cost V 1 base and J 4 bases, with 11 bases left between them. CDR3 length equals 15 residues. Germline loops: CDR1 SNHLY, CDR2 FYNNEI.

V usage is TRBV5-1 and J usage is TRBJ2-3; either TRBD1 or TRBD2 may supply D (5 bases each). Deletions cut 3 bases from V and 12 bases from J, with 14 bases between. The CDR3 contains 12 residues. CDR1 and CDR2 from the germline V gene are SGHRS and YFSETQ. The CDR3: CASSSPGTHQYF. In DNA form, the CDR3 reads TGCGCCAGCAGCTCTCCCGGGACCCACCAGTATTTT.

The CDR3 protein is CAISEVSATNEKLFF. CDR3 sequence (DNA): TGTGCCATCAGTGAGGTCAGCGCAACTAATGAAAAACTGTTTTTT. The V gene is TRBV10-3, the J gene TRBJ1-4, with D hard to call. The germline gives CDR1 ENHRY, CDR2 SYGVKD. The V and J ends lost 2 bases and 0 bases respectively, with 7 bases between them. The CDR3 length is 15 residues.

The gene calls are TRBV27 and TRBJ1-3; maybe TRBD1 (6 bases). The germline V and J ends were trimmed by 6 bases and 1 base, with 19 bases remaining between them. The CDR3 is made up of 17 amino acids. Germline V gives CDR1 MNHEY, CDR2 SMNVEV (reference sequence). CDR3 loop: CASSPSPGQHSGNTIYF. CDR3 DNA: TGTGCCAGCAGCCCCTCCCCGGGACAACATTCTGGAAACACCATATATTTT.